This T cell receptor (beta chain) was captured in a study of vaccination effects on CD4 cells after COVID-19. ViraFEST expansion of antigen-specific CD4+ T cells with viral peptide pools preceded sequencing. Having been cultured for less than 13 days, the cells underwent CD4+ T cell isolation. The vaccine given was either BNT162b2 or mRNA-1273, in two doses. The ends were cut back, 3 bases at V and 4 bases at J, with 9 bases in the middle. The CDR3 runs 13 residues. Germline loops: CDR1 SSHAT, CDR2 FNYEAQ (reference sequence). With regard to this clone: The antigen is unknown.

TCRdb keeps only in-frame clones here, not all; method: immunoSEQ multiplex PCR. This sample has some 70,000 clones, with around 80% found just once. The receptor comes from a human donor who received a COVID-19 vaccine. The chain employs TRBV7-7 and TRBJ2-5, with unresolved D. The specimen comprised CD4+ T cells from PBMCs cultured with HCoV-229E spike peptides, sampled after COVID-19 vaccination. The CDR3 region is CASSFLQRETQYF. CDR3 sequence (DNA): TGTGCCAGCAGCTTTCTACAGAGAGAGACCCAGTACTTC.